Presented here are 29 T cell receptor beta chains from one specimen sequenced in a study of T cells after yellow fever vaccination. TCRdb ran MiXCR on the 5' RACE reads and lists one entry per CDR3 protein. The sample has more than 95,000 distinct CDR3 sequences; 13% to 15% are singletons. The sample was CD8+ T cells sorted from PBMCs, taken 5 days after the yellow fever booster vaccination. These receptors were obtained from a man younger than 30 who received the YFV17D yellow fever vaccine.

The J gene is TRBJ2-5, the V gene TRBV5-6; TRBD1 might be the D (5 bases). CDR1 is SGHDT and CDR2 is YYEEEE in the germline V gene. This CDR3 spans 13 amino acids. The ends were cut back, 3 bases at V and 5 bases at J, with 11 bases in the middle. In nucleotides, the CDR3 is TGTGCCAGCAGCTGGGGCACCACCGAGACCCAGTACTTC. It encodes CASSWGTTETQYF.

A few counts support this clonotype. The V gene is TRBV2, the J gene TRBJ2-6; D remains ambiguous. This CDR3 comprises 14 residues. V was trimmed by 3 bases and J by 1 base, leaving 4 bases between them. Germline CDR1 is SNHLY and CDR2 is FYNNEI. The CDR3 coding sequence is TGTGCCAGCAGTGAGCTTTCTGGGGCCAACGTCCTGACTTTC. Protein product: CASSELSGANVLTF.

The chain couples TRBV7-9 to TRBJ2-3, with D uncertain. The CDR3 is made up of 16 amino acids. Trimming removed 5 bases at V and 0 bases at J, with 15 bases between. Germline CDR1 is SEHNR and CDR2 is FQNEAQ (reference sequence). The CDR3 sequence: CASSPIRAASTDTQYF. In DNA, the CDR3 is TGTGCCAGCAGCCCGATTAGGGCGGCTAGCACAGATACGCAGTATTTT. The full variable domain, in which reference TRBV7-9 and TRBJ2-3 provide the parts outside the CDR3, is DTGVSQNPRHKITKRGQNVTFRCDPISEHNRLYWYRQTLGQGPEFLTYFQNEAQLEKSRLLSDRFSAERPKGSFSTLEIQRTEQGDSAMYLCASSPIRAASTDTQYFGPGTRLTVL.

This clonotype was seen a few times. The chain uses TRBV7-2 and TRBJ2-7, with 10 bases lining up with TRBD2. Per the germline V gene, CDR1 is SGHTA and CDR2 is FQGNSA. V was pared by 5 bases and J by 1 base, with 5 bases of the junction left unmatched. This CDR3 spans 15 amino acids. The CDR3, as DNA: TGTGCCAGCAGCCCCCTAGCGGGGGAGTCCTACGAGCAGTACTTC. Translation gives CASSPLAGESYEQYF.

This clonotype came up a few times. The rearrangement uses TRBV20-1 and TRBJ2-7, with D possibly being TRBD1 (6 bases). The germline V gene encodes CDR1 DFQATT and CDR2 SNEGSKA (reference sequence). The V end was cut by 5 bases, the J end by 0 bases, with 14 bases between. The CDR3 contains 14 residues. The CDR3 DNA reads as TGCAGTGCTTCCGAACCGGACAGCTCCTACGAGCAGTACTTC. Translating it yields CSASEPDSSYEQYF.

CDR3 nucleotide sequence: TGTGCCAGCAGTTTAAGGGGCAGGGGAGAGCAGTACGTC. It codes for CASSLRGRGEQYV. The rearrangement links TRBV28 to TRBJ2-7; tentatively, D is TRBD1 (6 bases). CDR3 size: 13 residues. Trimming left V 2 bases short and J 7 bases short, with 12 bases between. Germline loops: CDR1 MDHEN, CDR2 SYDVKM.

The chain combines TRBV20-1 with TRBJ2-4; D possibly corresponds to TRBD1 (6 bases). The CDR3 is 13 residues long. Trimming took 6 bases from V and 0 from J, leaving 9 bases between them. In germline, CDR1 is DFQATT, CDR2 SNEGSKA (reference sequence). The CDR3 DNA follows: TGCAGTGCGCGGACAGTAGCCAAAAACATTCAGTACTTC. Its translation is CSARTVAKNIQYF.

This clonotype was counted only a few times. This rearrangement joins TRBV13 to TRBJ2-2; D unresolved. Germline CDR1 PRHDT, CDR2 FYEKMQ (reference sequence). V lost 5 bases to trimming and J lost 4 bases, with 8 bases between them. This CDR3 contains 13 residues. The CDR3: CASSVTLTGELFF. DNA for the CDR3: TGTGCCAGCAGCGTGACTCTCACCGGGGAGCTGTTTTTT.

The V and J genes are TRBV4-1 and TRBJ2-7; TRBD1 matches at 9 bases. Per the germline V gene, CDR1 is MGHRA and CDR2 is YSYEKL. There are 15 residues in the CDR3. With 1 base clipped from V and 4 bases from J, the junction kept 5 bases outside the gene matches. CDR3 nucleotide sequence: TGCGCCAGCAGCCAAGCTAGGACAGGGGAATACGAGCAGTACTTC. Protein sequence: CASSQARTGEYEQYF.

This clonotype was detected a few times. The chain uses TRBV9 and TRBJ1-2; 8 bases map to TRBD1. The ends lost 0 bases at V and 8 bases at J; junction bases unmatched: 9. CDR1 is SGDLS and CDR2 is YYNGEE in the germline V gene. CDR3 length: 15 amino acids. The CDR3 sequence: CASSVATDRVYGYTF. The DNA of the CDR3 is TGTGCCAGCAGCGTAGCTACGGACAGGGTATACGGCTACACCTTC.

In its sample, this clonotype was seen a few times. The chain has TRBV5-5 and TRBJ2-2; TRBD2 matches at 14 bases. Germline V gene lookup returns CDR1 SGHKS and CDR2 YYEKEE (reference sequence). With V trimmed by 0 bases and J by 5 bases, 9 bases remained unmatched. This CDR3 comprises 19 residues. The CDR3 bases are TGTGCCAGCAGCTTGGCCGCGACTAGCGGGGGGGCCGGTACCGGGGAGCTGTTTTTT. Amino acid sequence: CASSLAATSGGAGTGELFF.

The chain is built from TRBV12-3 or TRBV12-4 and TRBJ1-5, with D possibly being TRBD1 (5 bases). The ends were cut back, 6 bases at V and 0 bases at J, with 12 bases in the middle. The CDR3 is made up of 15 amino acids. The CDR3 loop is CASRPGTLSNQPQHF. DNA for the CDR3: TGTGCCAGCAGACCCGGGACGCTTAGCAATCAGCCCCAGCATTTT.

This clonotype was seen a few times. This chain connects TRBV6-5 to TRBJ2-3; 11 nucleotides align to TRBD2. This CDR3 region has 19 residues. Germline trimming cut 0 bases from V and 2 bases from J; bases unmatched to any gene: 10. CDR1 is MNHEY and CDR2 is SVGAGI in the germline V gene. This chain's CDR3 is CASSYSPGLAAMPTDTQYF. The CDR3 DNA is TGTGCCAGCAGTTACTCGCCGGGACTAGCGGCGATGCCCACAGATACGCAGTATTTT.

The chain is built from TRBV20-1 and TRBJ2-7, with no clear D. The CDR3 is 14 amino acids. Germline V gene data show CDR1 as DFQATT and CDR2 as SNEGSKA (reference sequence). Trimming removed 3 bases at V and 2 bases at J, with 14 bases between. The CDR3 here is CSASLTSRPYEQYF. In DNA form, the CDR3 reads TGCAGTGCTAGTCTGACGTCTCGCCCCTACGAGCAGTACTTC.

The chain has TRBV19 and TRBJ1-1, with a possible D match to TRBD1 (5 bases). V lost 7 bases and J lost 1, with 7 bases in between. The CDR3 is 12 amino acids. Germline-derived CDR1 and CDR2 are LNHDA and SQIVND (reference sequence). The DNA of the CDR3 is TGTGCCAGTAAGAGGGGGAACACTGAAGCTTTCTTT. Translating it yields CASKRGNTEAFF.

This clonotype was seen a few times. The V and J genes are TRBV12-3 or TRBV12-4 and TRBJ1-5, with D possibly matching TRBD1 (5 bases). The V end was cut by 2 bases, the J end by 1 base, with 12 bases between. This CDR3 contains 16 residues. CDR3 in amino acids: CASSLSGTPSNQPQHF. For the CDR3, the DNA is TGTGCCAGCAGTTTATCTGGGACTCCCAGCAATCAGCCCCAGCATTTT.

In this sample, this clonotype turned up a few times. This rearrangement joins TRBV5-1 to TRBJ1-5; D is possibly TRBD1 (6 bases). Between the trimmed V and J ends, which lost 1 base and 6 bases, there was a span of 8 bases. Germline CDR1 SGHRS, CDR2 YFSETQ. CDR3 length: 13 amino acids. CDR3 sequence: CASSLKGGQPQHF. The CDR3 region has the DNA TGCGCCAGCAGCTTGAAAGGGGGTCAGCCCCAGCATTTT.

This clonotype was counted only a few times. V usage is TRBV5-5 and J usage is TRBJ2-4, with a weak D call TRBD1 (6 bases). Germline V gives CDR1 SGHKS, CDR2 YYEKEE (reference sequence). This CDR3 region has 14 residues. Trimming shortened V by 1 base and J by 7 bases, and 12 bases separated the two germline ends. This chain's CDR3 is CASSLTGPGNIQYF. CDR3 sequence (DNA): TGTGCCAGCAGCTTGACAGGGCCCGGGAACATTCAGTACTTC.

This sequence joins TRBV9 and TRBJ2-3; D is possibly TRBD1 or TRBD2 (5 bases each). The CDR3 is made up of 15 amino acids. In germline, CDR1 is SGDLS, CDR2 YYNGEE. V shed 3 bases and J shed 0 bases, with 11 bases lying between them. CDR3 bases: TGTGCCAGCAGCGAGTGGGACCTCAGCACAGATACGCAGTATTTT. Its protein is CASSEWDLSTDTQYF.

The chain recombines TRBV6-5 with TRBJ2-5; 8 nucleotides agree with TRBD2. The CDR3 has 13 amino acids. Germline V lookup: CDR1 MNHEY, CDR2 SVGAGI. Germline trimming cut 8 bases from V and 1 base from J; bases unmatched to any gene: 3. CDR3 region: CASGRGAQETQYF. In nucleotides, the CDR3 is TGTGCCAGCGGGCGGGGGGCCCAAGAGACCCAGTACTTC.

This chain connects TRBV29-1 to TRBJ1-1; D is unclear. With 4 bases removed from V and 5 bases from J, the gap between germline ends came to 8 bases. CDR1 SQVTM and CDR2 ANQGSEA come from the germline V gene. The CDR3 sequence is 11 residues long. The CDR3 reads CSVVRRTEAFF. CDR3 in DNA: TGCAGCGTTGTTCGGAGGACTGAAGCTTTCTTT.

The rearrangement links TRBV4-2 to TRBJ2-7; D may be TRBD2 (5 bases). V gave up 4 bases and J gave up 3 bases, with 13 bases separating them. CDR3 length equals 14 residues. The germline V gene encodes CDR1 LGHNA and CDR2 YNFKEQ. In nucleotides, the CDR3 is TGTGCCAGCAGCCTAGGACTTACTAACTACGAGCAGTACTTC. It encodes CASSLGLTNYEQYF.

A few counts support this clonotype. The chain employs TRBV15 and TRBJ2-3; the D gene is possibly TRBD1 (6 bases). Looked up from germline, CDR1 is LNHNV and CDR2 is YYDKDF (reference sequence). This CDR3 region has 16 residues. V lost 8 bases to trimming and J lost 6 bases, with 24 bases between them. The CDR3 sequence: CATLQVGLQGPDTQYF. As DNA, the CDR3 is TGTGCCACCTTACAGGTTGGGTTACAGGGTCCGGATACGCAGTATTTT.

The chain uses TRBV4-1 and TRBJ2-3; no firm D call. The CDR3 consists of 12 residues. V lost 1 base and J lost 5, with 4 bases in between. Germline V gene sequence: CDR1 MGHRA, CDR2 YSYEKL. CDR3 sequence reads: CASSQGIDTQYF. For the CDR3, the DNA is TGCGCCAGCAGCCAAGGTATAGATACGCAGTATTTT.

In this sample, this clonotype turned up a few times. The chain combines TRBV7-2 with TRBJ1-2; D is undetermined. Trimming stripped 3 bases from V and 4 bases from J, with 9 bases between. In germline, CDR1 is SGHTA, CDR2 FQGNSA. The length of the CDR3 is 13 residues. Here the CDR3 reads CASSFPSSYGYTF. In nucleotides, the CDR3 is TGTGCCAGCAGCTTCCCGTCGAGCTATGGCTACACCTTC.

The chain combines TRBV27 with TRBJ2-1; D is unclear. CDR3 length: 10 amino acids. The germline CDR1 and CDR2 sequences are MNHEY and SMNVEV (reference sequence). V was clipped by 10 bases and J by 10 bases, with 11 bases between them. CDR3 in amino acids: CATLSREQFF. The CDR3 DNA reads as TGTGCCACCCTGTCGCGGGAGCAGTTCTTC.

The chain employs TRBV11-2 and TRBJ2-3; D is undetermined. The CDR3 is 15 residues long. V was clipped by 4 bases and J by 0 bases, with 11 bases between them. The germline gives CDR1 SGHAT, CDR2 FQNNGV. The CDR3 reads CASSSRRISTDTQYF. The CDR3 region has the DNA TGTGCCAGCAGCTCGAGACGGATAAGCACAGATACGCAGTATTTT.

The J gene is TRBJ2-5, the V gene TRBV5-6; TRBD2 matches at 11 bases. The length of the CDR3 is 17 residues. With 3 bases clipped from V and 0 bases from J, the junction kept 7 bases outside the gene matches. CDR1 is SGHDT and CDR2 is YYEEEE in the germline V gene. The CDR3: CASSSPGLADYQETQYF. The CDR3 DNA reads TGTGCCAGCAGCTCACCGGGACTAGCGGATTACCAAGAGACCCAGTACTTC.

This clonotype was found many times. This chain connects TRBV7-3 to TRBJ1-2; possible D gene TRBD1, 6 bases. Trimming stripped 5 bases from V and 6 bases from J, with 19 bases between. Per the germline V gene, CDR1 is SGHTA and CDR2 is FQGTGA. There are 15 residues in the CDR3. The CDR3 DNA is TGTGCCAGCAGCGCTATAGGGGGTCTAAGTGATGGCTACACCTTC. It is translated as CASSAIGGLSDGYTF.